The next 6 T cell receptor beta chains were all read from a single sample in a study of cytomegalovirus exposure and HLA in healthy donors. Vbeta (60) and Jbeta (13) primers were used in the PCR. Clones were read by immunoSEQ multiplex PCR, and TCRdb kept only the in-frame ones, dropping some. Of under 200,000 clones listed, 80% to 90% were seen once; the top ten hold 6.4%. Sequencing was done on a sample of PBMCs. The receptors were sampled from a man aged 50-59 years in good health and CMV-seropositive.

The genes are TRBV2 and TRBJ1-2; 10 bases fit TRBD1. From germline, CDR1 is SNHLY and CDR2 FYNNEI. With V trimmed by 8 bases and J by 4 bases, 16 bases remained unmatched. The CDR3 runs to 17 residues. CDR3: CASHLGTGDRGGYGYTF. CDR3 DNA sequence: TGTGCCAGCCATTTAGGGACAGGGGATCGGGGTGGCTATGGCTACACCTTC.

The rearrangement uses TRBV14 and TRBJ1-2, with a tentative D call TRBD1 (5 bases). V was clipped by 4 bases and J by 2 bases, with 14 bases between them. Germline loops: CDR1 SGHDN, CDR2 FVKESK. The CDR3 consists of 15 residues. The CDR3 sequence is CASSPFQTANYGYTF. CDR3 nucleotide sequence: TGTGCCAGCAGCCCCTTCCAGACAGCGAACTATGGCTACACCTTC.

The chain recombines TRBV5-6 with TRBJ2-6; D might be TRBD2 (5 bases). The length of the CDR3 is 15 residues. Trimming removed 4 bases at V and 4 bases at J, with 12 bases between. CDR1 and CDR2 from the germline V gene are SGHDT and YYEEEE. CDR3 amino acids: CASSVGGAGANVLTF. DNA of the CDR3: TGTGCCAGCAGCGTAGGAGGAGCCGGGGCCAACGTCCTGACTTTC.

The CDR3: CSAGVDQETQYF. The CDR3 region has the DNA TGCAGCGCCGGGGTTGATCAAGAGACCCAGTACTTC. The chain uses TRBV29-1 and TRBJ2-5; possibly TRBD2 for D (5 bases). V was pared by 7 bases and J by 2 bases, with 11 bases between. Per germline, CDR1 SQVTM and CDR2 ANQGSEA. The CDR3 contains 12 residues. Variable domain in full (rest from reference TRBV29-1 and TRBJ2-5): SAVISQKPSRDICQRGTSLTIQCQVDSQVTMMFWYRQQPGQSLTLIATANQGSEATYESGFVIDKFPISRPNLTFSTLTVSNMSPEDSSIYLCSAGVDQETQYFGPGTRLLVL.

The V call is TRBV11-3, the J call TRBJ1-1; D is uncertain. V lost 4 bases and J lost 0, with 6 bases in between. This CDR3 has 13 residues. Looked up from germline, CDR1 is SGHNT and CDR2 is YENEEA. The CDR3 DNA reads TGTGCCAGCAGCTCGACTGTGAACACTGAAGCTTTCTTT. Protein: CASSSTVNTEAFF. Filled out from reference TRBV11-3 and TRBJ1-1, the complete variable domain reads EAGVVQSPRYKIIEKKQPVAFWCNPISGHNTLYWYLQNLGQGPELLIRYENEEAVDDSQLPKDRFSAERLKGVDSTLKIQPAELGDSAVYLCASSSTVNTEAFFGQGTRLTVV.

This chain's CDR3 is CSVEGQGARKLFF. DNA of the CDR3: TGCAGCGTTGAAGGACAGGGGGCAAGGAAGTTGTTTTTT. The chain employs TRBV29-1 and TRBJ2-2, with 10 bases that match TRBD1. In germline, CDR1 is SQVTM, CDR2 ANQGSEA. The V and J ends lost 1 base and 15 bases, in that order; junction bases with no gene match: 8. The CDR3 runs 13 residues.